These T cell receptor beta chains were read from a single sample in a study of blood T cell repertoires in COVID-19. Sequencing was performed with immunoSEQ multiplex PCR; in TCRdb, only in-frame clones are kept and a portion is missing. The sample lists 210,000 or so clones, over 80% occurring once. The sample taken for sequencing was peripheral blood. Every receptor here comes from a human donor in a cohort sampled during active COVID-19. The CDR3 runs from the conserved cysteine through the conserved F or W. Where a row states a size, it is once, few, many or the class of an expanded clone; other rows omit it.

V: TRBV5-4
size: NA
J: TRBJ1-4
CDR3: CASSEGRREKLFF

V: TRBV24-1
size: NA
J: TRBJ2-1
CDR3: CATSEWTSGREVVNEQFF

V: TRBV6-5
size: NA
J: TRBJ1-1
CDR3: CASSRQVNTEAFF

V: TRBV11-2
size: NA
J: TRBJ1-1
CDR3: CASSLRENTEAFF

V: TRBV5-4
size: NA
J: TRBJ2-3
CDR3: CASSLETPSSTDTQYF

V: TRBV6-4
size: NA
J: TRBJ2-1
CDR3: CASSAQLAGGYNEQFF

V: TRBV5-1
size: few
J: TRBJ1-1
CDR3: CASSLGQKNTEAFF

V: TRBV7-2
size: NA
J: TRBJ2-2
CDR3: CASSLGTSGRTPGELFF

V: TRBV9
size: NA
J: TRBJ1-2
CDR3: CASSVGAGAAGYTF

V: TRBV24-1
size: NA
J: TRBJ2-7
CDR3: CATSDPGFNEQYF

V: TRBV6-5
size: NA
J: TRBJ1-2
CDR3: CASSYSGTARDGYTF

V: TRBV15
size: NA
J: TRBJ2-7
CDR3: CATSRAGTGVPYEQYF

V: TRBV5-1
size: NA
J: TRBJ2-7
CDR3: CASSSPSFHEQYF

V: TRBV19
size: NA
J: TRBJ1-5
CDR3: CASSVQGLGNQPQHF

V: TRBV20-1
size: NA
J: TRBJ2-5
CDR3: CSAKTSVPGYF

V: TRBV7-9
size: once
J: TRBJ1-1
CDR3: CASSATTGGTEAFF